This TCR beta chain came from a study of cytomegalovirus exposure and HLA in healthy donors. Study-level background: The 500 to 750 first-cohort repertoires and the roughly 120 validation repertoires shared the same platform, a later analysis reported.

In germline, CDR1 is SGHRS, CDR2 YFSETQ. The ends were cut back, 0 bases at V and 5 bases at J, with 20 bases in the middle. CDR3 length: 18 residues. In its sample, this clone was seen once. Its antigen is not identified. This table comes from immunoSEQ multiplex PCR, and its TCRdb copy is limited to in-frame clones, with some not included. Of more than 250,000 clones listed, roughly 87% are singletons. Study-level results: A later analysis found first-cohort TCR clusters tended to co-occur in the 95 to 150 validation repertoires. Investigators reported more than 150 TCR beta chains as tied to cytomegalovirus.

This TCR came from a woman aged 25 to 39 in good health and CMV-seropositive. Specimen: PBMCs. The V call is TRBV5-1, the J call TRBJ2-2; maybe TRBD2 (8 bases). CDR3 sequence reads: CASSLGQGNSGATGELFF. The CDR3 nucleotides read TGCGCCAGCAGCTTGGGACAGGGTAATAGCGGGGCAACCGGGGAGCTGTTTTTT.